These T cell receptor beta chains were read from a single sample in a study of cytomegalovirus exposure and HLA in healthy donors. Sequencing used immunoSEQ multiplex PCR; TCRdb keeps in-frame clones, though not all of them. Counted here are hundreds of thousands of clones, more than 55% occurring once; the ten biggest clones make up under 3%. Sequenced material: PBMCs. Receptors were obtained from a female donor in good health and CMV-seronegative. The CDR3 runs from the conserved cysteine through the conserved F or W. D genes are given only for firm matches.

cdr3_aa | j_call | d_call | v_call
CASSSPRAKGTAGELFF | TRBJ2-2 | - | TRBV7-8
CASRTGDLNTEAFF | TRBJ1-1 | TRBD1 | TRBV28
CASVGQLSSYEQYF | TRBJ2-7 | - | TRBV28
CASSQPSNNYNEQFF | TRBJ2-1 | - | TRBV14
CASSLLGLFYEQYF | TRBJ2-7 | - | TRBV28
CAWGQANNSPLHF | TRBJ1-6 | TRBD1 | TRBV30
CASSIRNEQFF | TRBJ2-1 | - | TRBV19
CASSVAGANTGELFF | TRBJ2-2 | - | TRBV9
CASSYGQPVPEAFF | TRBJ1-1 | - | TRBV6-6
CASSLMGAQPQHF | TRBJ1-5 | - | TRBV5-1
CASSPLRGSGSYEQYF | TRBJ2-7 | - | TRBV5-4
CATTGGRYNEQFF | TRBJ2-1 | TRBD2 | TRBV19
CASSPSGQGGTEAFF | TRBJ1-1 | TRBD1 | TRBV18
CASSYGRGNYEQYF | TRBJ2-7 | TRBD2 | TRBV6-5